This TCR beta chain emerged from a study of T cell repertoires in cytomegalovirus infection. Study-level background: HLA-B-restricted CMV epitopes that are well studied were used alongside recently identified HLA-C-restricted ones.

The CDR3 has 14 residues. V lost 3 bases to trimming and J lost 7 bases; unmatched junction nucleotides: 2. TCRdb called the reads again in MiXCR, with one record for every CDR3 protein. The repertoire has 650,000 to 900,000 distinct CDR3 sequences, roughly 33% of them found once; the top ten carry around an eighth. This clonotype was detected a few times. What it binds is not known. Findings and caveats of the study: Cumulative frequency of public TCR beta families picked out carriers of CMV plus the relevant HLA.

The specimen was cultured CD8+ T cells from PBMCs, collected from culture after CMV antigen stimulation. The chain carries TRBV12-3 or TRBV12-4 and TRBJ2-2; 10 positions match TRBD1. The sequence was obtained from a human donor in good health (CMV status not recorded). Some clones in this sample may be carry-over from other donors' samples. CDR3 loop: CASSLGQGRGELFF. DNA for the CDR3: TGTGCCAGCAGTTTGGGACAGGGGCGCGGGGAGCTGTTTTTT.